This record covers a single T cell receptor (beta chain). This clone was seen a single time. It lacks a known antigen. Base qualities were left out, and no much larger clone turns up one base away. Per the publication, the time point label means: about 28 days (+/-7) after the second vaccine dose. AZD1222 recipients with second doses at about 4 weeks or about 12 weeks were pooled, because spike-specific TCR depth and breadth did not differ between schedules. The vaccinee samples were drawn from two UK trials, COV001 and COV002, one of which was a single-blind randomized controlled phase 2/3 trial testing AZD1222 (ChAdOx1 nCoV-19) in healthy adults. Trial participant PBMC samples were collected at day 0 and day 28 after the second dose for TCRbeta chain sequencing. The sample originates from a study of T cell responses to AZD1222 COVID-19 vaccine (dated by TCRdb to the early 2020s). A note on the overall study: A total of roughly 240 trial participants underwent TCR sequencing, of whom about 210 received two doses of AZD1222 and some 25 received two doses of the MenACWY control vaccine. Trial participants were enrolled by age into subgroups of 18-55, 56-69 and 70-plus years, and around 150, 29 and 61 TCR-sequenced participants, respectively, were included in these subgroups. Study-level results and caveats: Only five to seven AZD1222 recipients were SARS-CoV-2 seropositive at baseline, limiting conclusions about previously exposed vaccinees. Nearly half of unique spike-specific TCRs reportedly recognized epitopes outside regions mutated in the B.1.351 and B.1.1.7 variants. Participants were mostly white British, with more females than males. The authors suggested clonal diversity may have been underestimated. Because no samples from the day 14 peak response were available, repertoires could be characterized only after the peak T cell response. In the small 56-69-year group, the increase in depth fell short of significance, most likely because of low power. The vaccine-associated CD4 TCRs covered the entire spike protein, and the dominant responses fell in regions 160-218 and 743-854. Spike-specific TCR breadth and depth rose significantly after two AZD1222 doses compared with day 0 and with MenACWY recipients.

The CDR3 regions of human TCRbeta chains were subjected to immunosequencing. In the source study's methods: Repertoire TCRs were checked for matches against a reference library of SARS-CoV-2-specific TCRs that had been generated using the MIRA antigen-specificity platform. Breadth was defined as the fraction of unique TCRs that were SARS-CoV-2-associated. Depth was defined as the fraction of total T cells that were SARS-CoV-2-associated. Using the MIRA data, every spike-specific TCR was mapped to the spike region that the TCR reacted to and assigned to either a CD4 or a CD8 class. Log10-transformed breadth and depth values were compared by one-way ANOVA with Sidak's multiple comparisons tests. The clones in this table, taken by TCRdb from immuneACCESS, are in-frame only. Not every clone is retained; where verified, under half of the shortfall comes from an unresolved V gene, and the cause of the rest is unknown. V, J and clone size were drawn from that table, and D and trimming were deduced from the DNA. Within this sample are 70,000 to 95,000 clones, with about 89% of them counted one time only. Roughly 5.2% of the sample is held by the ten biggest clonotypes.

Trimming takes 0 bases from V and 4 bases from J, and the germline ends sit 11 bases apart. From cysteine to phenylalanine, the CDR3 is 15 amino acids long. Of the read, only the CDR3 DNA is kept; its 45 bases are in frame from base 1. From a lookup of the germline V gene (reference sequence), CDR1 and CDR2 are SGHNT and YYREEE. In this chain, TRBV5-4 is recombined with TRBJ2-1, with the D gene not clear enough to name. The receptor was derived from an adult who received the AZD1222 COVID-19 vaccine. The starting material was peripheral blood, obtained 28 days after the second AZD1222 dose. The CDR3 protein sequence reads: CASSLGGTIYNEQFF. The sequenced DNA: TGTGCCAGCAGCTTGGGAGGCACTATATACAATGAGCAGTTCTTC.